The 3 T cell receptor beta chains reported below all come from one sample, sequenced in a study of T cells after yellow fever vaccination. From the 5' RACE reads, TCRdb called clonotypes with MiXCR, one entry per CDR3 protein. Among 240,000 or so distinct CDR3 sequences listed, 6.9% were seen once. The specimen was CD4+ T cells sorted from PBMCs, collected 15 days after the yellow fever booster vaccination. The source of these receptors is a man in his thirties or forties who received the YFV17D yellow fever vaccine.

This clonotype was seen only a few times. V gene TRBV18 combines with J gene TRBJ2-1; no reliable D call. The V gene lost 1 base and the J gene lost 5 bases, with 9 bases spanning the gap. Germline CDR1 reads KGHSH; CDR2 reads LQKENI. The CDR3 is 14 amino acids. Here the CDR3 DNA reads TGTGCCAGCTCACCACTTCAGGCGGACAATGAGCAGTTCTTC. It codes for CASSPLQADNEQFF.

This clonotype was counted at least ten times. The chain has TRBV7-7 and TRBJ2-5, with TRBD2 matching 7 bases. The CDR3 runs to 16 residues. Germline values: CDR1 SSHAT, CDR2 FNYEAQ (reference sequence). Trimming cost V 2 bases and J 5 bases; bases outside gene matches: 11. CDR3 nucleotides: TGTGCCAGCAGCTTACTCCGTGTGCGGGGGAGCGAGACCCAGTACTTC. Its translation is CASSLLRVRGSETQYF.

This clonotype has more than one count but fewer than ten. The chain employs TRBV12-3 or TRBV12-4 and TRBJ2-5, with 10 bases that match TRBD1. With 5 bases clipped from V and 5 bases from J, the junction kept 8 bases outside the gene matches. This CDR3 contains 15 residues. CDR3 loop: CASSGPGQGMETQYF. The DNA of the CDR3 is TGTGCCAGCAGTGGTCCGGGACAGGGGATGGAGACCCAGTACTTC.